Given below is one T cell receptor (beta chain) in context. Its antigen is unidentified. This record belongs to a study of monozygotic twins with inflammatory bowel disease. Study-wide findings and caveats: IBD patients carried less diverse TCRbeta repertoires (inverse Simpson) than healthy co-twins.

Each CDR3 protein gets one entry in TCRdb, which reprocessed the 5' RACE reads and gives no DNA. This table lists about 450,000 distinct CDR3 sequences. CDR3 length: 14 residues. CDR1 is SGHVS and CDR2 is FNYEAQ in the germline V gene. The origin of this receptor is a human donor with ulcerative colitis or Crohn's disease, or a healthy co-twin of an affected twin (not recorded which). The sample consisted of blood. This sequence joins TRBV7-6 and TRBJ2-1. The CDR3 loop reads CASSFQDSYNEQFF.